This T cell receptor (beta chain) was identified in a study of blood T cells in healthy people across ages. CDR1 is LNHNV, CDR2 YYDKDF, per germline (reference sequence). The CDR3 spans 13 residues. Combining a sample-barcoded 5' primer with a J-beta primer mix, a second PCR ran for roughly 6 to 12 cycles. TCRdb redid the calling of the 5' RACE reads with MiXCR, one entry per CDR3 protein. The sample has over 500,000 distinct CDR3 sequences; about 27% are singletons. This sample also belongs to another study, concerning T cells of mothers and their children.

The chain has TRBV15 and TRBJ2-5; unclear D gene. The DNA end is a closer match to TRBJ2-1, so the J assignment may be wrong. Sequenced input: blood. This clonotype originated in a boy aged 2 to 10 in good health. CDR3: CATSKQLDHEQFF. CDR3 DNA sequence: TGTGCCACCAGCAAACAACTGGACCATGAGCAGTTCTTC.